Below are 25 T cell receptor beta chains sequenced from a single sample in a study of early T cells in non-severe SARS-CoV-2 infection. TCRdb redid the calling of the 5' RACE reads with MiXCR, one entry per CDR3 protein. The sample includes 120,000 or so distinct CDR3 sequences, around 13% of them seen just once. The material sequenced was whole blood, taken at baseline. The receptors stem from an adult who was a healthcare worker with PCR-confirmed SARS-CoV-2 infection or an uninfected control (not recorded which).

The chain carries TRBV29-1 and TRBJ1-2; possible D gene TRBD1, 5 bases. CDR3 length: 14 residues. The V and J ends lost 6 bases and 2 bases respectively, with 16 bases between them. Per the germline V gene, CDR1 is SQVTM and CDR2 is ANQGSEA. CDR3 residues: CSVRTGTVNYGYTF. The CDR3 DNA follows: TGCAGCGTGAGAACCGGGACGGTCAACTATGGCTACACCTTC.

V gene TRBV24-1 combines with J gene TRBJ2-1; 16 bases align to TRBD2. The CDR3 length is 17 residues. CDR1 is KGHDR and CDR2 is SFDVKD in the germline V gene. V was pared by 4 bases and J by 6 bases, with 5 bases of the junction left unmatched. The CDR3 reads CATSEGTSGRATNEQFF. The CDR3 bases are TGTGCCACCAGTGAGGGGACTAGCGGGAGGGCTACCAATGAGCAGTTCTTC.

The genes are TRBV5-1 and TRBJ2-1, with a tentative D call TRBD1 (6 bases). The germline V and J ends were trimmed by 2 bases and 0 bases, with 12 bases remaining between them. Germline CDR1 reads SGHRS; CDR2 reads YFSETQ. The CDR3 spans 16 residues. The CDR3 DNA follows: TGCGCCAGCAGCTTAGTAGGACAGAGCTCCTACAATGAGCAGTTCTTC. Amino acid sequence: CASSLVGQSSYNEQFF.

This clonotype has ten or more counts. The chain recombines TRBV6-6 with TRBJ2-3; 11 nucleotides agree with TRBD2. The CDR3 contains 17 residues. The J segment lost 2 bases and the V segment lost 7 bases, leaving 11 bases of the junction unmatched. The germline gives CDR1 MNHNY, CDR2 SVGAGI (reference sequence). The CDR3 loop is CASTGRLAGGNTDTQYF. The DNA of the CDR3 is TGTGCCAGCACCGGACGCTTAGCGGGGGGGAACACAGATACGCAGTATTTT.

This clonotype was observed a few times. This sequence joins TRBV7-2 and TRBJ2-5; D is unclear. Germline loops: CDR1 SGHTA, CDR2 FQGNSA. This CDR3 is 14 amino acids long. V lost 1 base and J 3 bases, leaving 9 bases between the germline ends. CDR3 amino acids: CASSLGPLEETQYF. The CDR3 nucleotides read TGTGCCAGCAGCTTAGGCCCCCTGGAAGAGACCCAGTACTTC.

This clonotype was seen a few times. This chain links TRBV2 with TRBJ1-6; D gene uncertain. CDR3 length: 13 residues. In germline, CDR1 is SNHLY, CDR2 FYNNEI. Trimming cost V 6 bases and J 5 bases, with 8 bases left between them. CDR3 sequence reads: CASSWGDNSPLHF. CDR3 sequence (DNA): TGTGCCAGCAGCTGGGGTGATAATTCACCCCTCCACTTT.

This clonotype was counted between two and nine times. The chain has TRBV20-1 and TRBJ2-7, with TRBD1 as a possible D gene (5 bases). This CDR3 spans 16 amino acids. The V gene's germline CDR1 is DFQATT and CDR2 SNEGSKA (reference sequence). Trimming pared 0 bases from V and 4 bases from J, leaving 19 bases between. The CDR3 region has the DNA TGCAGTGCTAGAGATAATCGGGCAGGGAAGATATACGAGCAGTACTTC. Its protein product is CSARDNRAGKIYEQYF.

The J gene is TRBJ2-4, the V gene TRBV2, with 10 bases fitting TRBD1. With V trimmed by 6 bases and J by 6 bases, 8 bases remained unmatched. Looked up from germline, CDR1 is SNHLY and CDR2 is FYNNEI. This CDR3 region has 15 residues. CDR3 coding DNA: TGTGCCAGCAGGGCGACAGGGGGCGAAGGAAACATTCAGTACTTC. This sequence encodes CASRATGGEGNIQYF. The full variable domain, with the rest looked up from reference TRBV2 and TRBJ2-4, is EPEVTQTPSHQVTQMGQEVILRCVPISNHLYFYWYRQILGQKVEFLVSFYNNEISEKSEIFDDQFSVERPDGSNFTLKIRSTKLEDSAMYFCASRATGGEGNIQYFGAGTRLSVL.

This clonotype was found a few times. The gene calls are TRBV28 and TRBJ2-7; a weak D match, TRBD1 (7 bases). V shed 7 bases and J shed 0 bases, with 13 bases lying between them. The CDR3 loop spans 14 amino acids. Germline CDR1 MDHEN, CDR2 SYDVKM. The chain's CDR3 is CASKGRDSSYEQYF. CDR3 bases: TGTGCCAGCAAGGGGCGGGACAGCTCCTACGAGCAGTACTTC.

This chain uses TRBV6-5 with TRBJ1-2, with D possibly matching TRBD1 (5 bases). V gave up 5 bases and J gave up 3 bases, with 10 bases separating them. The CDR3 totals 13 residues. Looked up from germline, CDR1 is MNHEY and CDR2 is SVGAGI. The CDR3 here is CASSAGTDYGYTF. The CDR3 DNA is TGTGCCAGCAGTGCCGGGACGGACTATGGCTACACCTTC.

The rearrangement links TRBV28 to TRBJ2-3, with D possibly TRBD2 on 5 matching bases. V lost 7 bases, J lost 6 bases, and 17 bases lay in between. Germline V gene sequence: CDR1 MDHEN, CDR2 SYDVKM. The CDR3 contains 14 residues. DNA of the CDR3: TGTGCCAGCAATGCGGGCCCCAGGCGGGATACGCAGTATTTT. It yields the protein CASNAGPRRDTQYF.

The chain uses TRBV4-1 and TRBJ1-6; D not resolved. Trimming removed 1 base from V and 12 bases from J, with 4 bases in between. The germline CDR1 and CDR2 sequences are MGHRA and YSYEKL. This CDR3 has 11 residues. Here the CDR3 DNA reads TGCGCCAGCAGCCAAGTTGGACCCCTCCACTTT. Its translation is CASSQVGPLHF.

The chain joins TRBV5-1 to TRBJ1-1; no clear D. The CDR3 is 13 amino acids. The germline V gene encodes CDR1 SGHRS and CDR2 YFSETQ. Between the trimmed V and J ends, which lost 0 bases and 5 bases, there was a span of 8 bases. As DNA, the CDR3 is TGCGCCAGCAGCTTGGACGGGGAAACTGAAGCTTTCTTT. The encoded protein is CASSLDGETEAFF.

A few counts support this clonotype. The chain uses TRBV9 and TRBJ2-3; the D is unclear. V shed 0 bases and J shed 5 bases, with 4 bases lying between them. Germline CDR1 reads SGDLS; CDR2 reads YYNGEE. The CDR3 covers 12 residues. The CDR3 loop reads CASSVGGDTQYF. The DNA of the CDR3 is TGTGCCAGCAGCGTAGGGGGAGATACGCAGTATTTT.

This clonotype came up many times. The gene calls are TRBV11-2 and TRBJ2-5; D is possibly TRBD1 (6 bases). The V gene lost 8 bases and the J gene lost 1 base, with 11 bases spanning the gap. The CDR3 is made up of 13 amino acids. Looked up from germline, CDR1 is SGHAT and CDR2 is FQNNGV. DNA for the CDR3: TGTGCCAGCGGTGGACAGACCCAAGAGACCCAGTACTTC. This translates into CASGGQTQETQYF.

As DNA, the CDR3 is TGCGCCAGCAGCCAAGGAGGCGGGAATCCCGAGCAGTACTTC. It translates to CASSQGGGNPEQYF. The chain has TRBV4-1 and TRBJ2-7, with D tentatively TRBD2 (6 bases). The CDR3 runs 14 residues. Looked up from germline, CDR1 is MGHRA and CDR2 is YSYEKL. V was cut by 1 base and J by 6 bases, with 13 bases left in between.

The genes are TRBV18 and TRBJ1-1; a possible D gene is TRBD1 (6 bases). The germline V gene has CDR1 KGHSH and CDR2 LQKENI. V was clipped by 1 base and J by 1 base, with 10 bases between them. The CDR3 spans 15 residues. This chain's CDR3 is CASSPRGHKNTEAFF. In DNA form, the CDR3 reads TGTGCCAGCTCACCACGGGGACATAAGAACACTGAAGCTTTCTTT.

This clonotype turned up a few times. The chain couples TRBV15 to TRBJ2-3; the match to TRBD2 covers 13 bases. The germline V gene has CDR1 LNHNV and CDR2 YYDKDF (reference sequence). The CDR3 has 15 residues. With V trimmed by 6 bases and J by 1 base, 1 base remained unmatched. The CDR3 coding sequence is TGTGCCACCAGAGGGACTAGCGGGGGCACAGATACGCAGTATTTT. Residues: CATRGTSGGTDTQYF.

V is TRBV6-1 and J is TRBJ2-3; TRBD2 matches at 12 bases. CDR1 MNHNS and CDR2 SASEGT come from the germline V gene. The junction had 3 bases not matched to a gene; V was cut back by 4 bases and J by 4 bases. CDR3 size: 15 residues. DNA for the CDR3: TGTGCCAGCAGTGGGACTAGCGGGAACTCAGATACGCAGTATTTT. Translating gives CASSGTSGNSDTQYF.

The CDR3 sequence: CSARDPQRGTDTQYF. CDR3 in DNA: TGCAGTGCTAGAGATCCGCAGCGTGGCACAGATACGCAGTATTTT. The rearrangement uses TRBV20-1 and TRBJ2-3; D is unresolved. The length of the CDR3 is 15 residues. Germline V gene data show CDR1 as DFQATT and CDR2 as SNEGSKA (reference sequence). Trimming pared 0 bases from V and 1 base from J, leaving 11 bases between.

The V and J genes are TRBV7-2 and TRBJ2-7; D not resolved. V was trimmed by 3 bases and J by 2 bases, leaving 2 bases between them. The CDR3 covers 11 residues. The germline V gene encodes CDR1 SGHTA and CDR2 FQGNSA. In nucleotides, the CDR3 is TGTGCCAGCAGCTTTACCTACGAGCAGTACTTC. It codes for CASSFTYEQYF.

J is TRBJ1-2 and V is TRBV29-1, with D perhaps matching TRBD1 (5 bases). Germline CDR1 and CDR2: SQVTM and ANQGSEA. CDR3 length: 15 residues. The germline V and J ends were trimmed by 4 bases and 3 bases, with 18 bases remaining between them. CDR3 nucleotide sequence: TGCAGCGTTGGGAAAACAGGCTGGAGCGACTATGGCTACACCTTC. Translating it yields CSVGKTGWSDYGYTF.

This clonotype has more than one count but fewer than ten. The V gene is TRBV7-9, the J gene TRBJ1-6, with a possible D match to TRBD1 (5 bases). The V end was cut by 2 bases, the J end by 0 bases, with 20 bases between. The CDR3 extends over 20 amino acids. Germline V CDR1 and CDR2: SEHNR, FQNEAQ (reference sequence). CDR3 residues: CASSLRWRTNLSSYNSPLHF. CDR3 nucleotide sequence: TGTGCCAGCAGCTTACGGTGGAGGACAAACCTTAGCTCCTATAATTCACCCCTCCACTTT.

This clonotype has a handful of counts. CDR3 DNA sequence: TGTGCCAGCTCACCCGGGACAGGGGGCGAGTCCTCTGGAAACACCATATATTTT. Its translation is CASSPGTGGESSGNTIYF. The V call is TRBV18, the J call TRBJ1-3, with 12 bases aligning to TRBD1. Trimming removed 3 bases from V and 0 bases from J; junction bases left unmatched: 6. The germline CDR1 and CDR2 sequences are KGHSH and LQKENI. The CDR3 is made up of 18 amino acids.

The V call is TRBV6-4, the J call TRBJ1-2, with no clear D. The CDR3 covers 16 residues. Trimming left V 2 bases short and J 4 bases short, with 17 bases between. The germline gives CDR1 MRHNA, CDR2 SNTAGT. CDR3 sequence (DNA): TGTGCCAGCAGTGACCGTAGACCGACCTCACGCTATGGCTACACCTTC. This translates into CASSDRRPTSRYGYTF.